Described below is a single TCR beta chain sequence and its context. Its antigen is unidentified. This sample stems from a study of cytomegalovirus exposure and HLA in healthy donors. The PCR had 60 Vbeta and 13 Jbeta primers. TCRdb keeps only in-frame clones here, not all; method: immunoSEQ multiplex PCR. This sample carries about 57,000 clones, more than 70% of them seen once, and the ten largest clones take under 8%. In germline, CDR1 is SGHRS, CDR2 YFSETQ. The CDR3 loop spans 14 amino acids. Trimming cost V 3 bases and J 6 bases; bases outside gene matches: 8. The study's findings and limits: Among immune exposure information, only CMV serostatus was available. The authors confirmed in vitro that three CMV-associated chains were specific for CMV antigens. Several V segments, TRBV6-2 and TRBV6-3 among them, could not be told apart and were dropped. Within the data, a cluster of highly shared sequence variants was likely a sequencing artifact.

The specimen was PBMCs. The chain has TRBV5-1 and TRBJ2-7, with TRBD2 matching over 8 bases. The clonotype comes from a man aged 30-40 years in good health and CMV-seropositive. CDR3 DNA sequence: TGCGCCAGCAGCTCCGCGGGAGGCATTGGCGAGCAGTACTTC. Its translation is CASSSAGGIGEQYF.